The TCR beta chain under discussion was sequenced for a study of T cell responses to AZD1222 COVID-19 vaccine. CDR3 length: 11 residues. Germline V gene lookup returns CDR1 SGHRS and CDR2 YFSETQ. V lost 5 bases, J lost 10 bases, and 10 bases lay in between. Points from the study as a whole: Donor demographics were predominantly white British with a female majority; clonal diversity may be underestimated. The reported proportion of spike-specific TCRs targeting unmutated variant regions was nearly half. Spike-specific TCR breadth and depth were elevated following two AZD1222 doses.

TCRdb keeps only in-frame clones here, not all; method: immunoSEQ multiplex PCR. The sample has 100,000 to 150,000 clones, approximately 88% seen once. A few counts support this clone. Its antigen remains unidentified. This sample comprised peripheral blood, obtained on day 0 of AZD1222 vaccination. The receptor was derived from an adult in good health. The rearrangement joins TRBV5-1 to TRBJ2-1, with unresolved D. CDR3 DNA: TGCGCCAGCAGGACCCCCGCAGAGCAGTTCTTC. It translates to CASRTPAEQFF. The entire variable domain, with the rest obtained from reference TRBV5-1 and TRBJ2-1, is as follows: KAGVTQTPRYLIKTRGQQVTLSCSPISGHRSVSWYQQTPGQGLQFLFEYFSETQRNKGNFPGRFSGRQFSNSRSEMNVSTLELGDSALYLCASRTPAEQFFGPGTRLTVL.